The 4 T cell receptor beta chains below all came from one sample that was sequenced in a study of regulatory dendritic cells for organ transplantation. The repertoire was sequenced with immunoSEQ multiplex PCR; TCRdb's copy has only in-frame clones and lacks some. Of fewer than 50,000 clones listed, about 90% are singletons. Sequenced input: naive CD8+ T cells from blood. Described subset: CD45RA+ naive T cells. The receptor source for this set is a human donor in good health.

V gene TRBV9 combines with J gene TRBJ1-3, with no clear D. Germline V gives CDR1 SGDLS, CDR2 YYNGEE. The V end lost 2 bases, the J end lost 0 bases, and 9 bases lay between the germline ends. There are 15 residues in the CDR3. Here the CDR3 DNA reads TGTGCCAGCAGCGTGGGGTCGAGCTCTGGAAACACCATATATTTT. Its protein product is CASSVGSSSGNTIYF.

The gene calls are TRBV19 and TRBJ2-1; no clear D gene. Germline V gives CDR1 LNHDA, CDR2 SQIVND (reference sequence). This CDR3 region has 13 residues. V lost 1 base and J lost 9, with 10 bases in between. CDR3: CASSIGAGAEQFF. DNA of the CDR3: TGTGCCAGTAGTATAGGGGCAGGAGCTGAGCAGTTCTTC.

This chain uses TRBV7-9 with TRBJ2-7; D perhaps matches TRBD1 (5 bases). Per germline, CDR1 SEHNR and CDR2 FQNEAQ (reference sequence). The CDR3 totals 17 residues. Deletions cut 2 bases from V and 1 base from J, with 18 bases between. The chain's CDR3 is CASSLPTITAGSYEQYF. The CDR3 DNA reads as TGTGCCAGCAGCTTACCTACCATAACAGCAGGGTCCTACGAGCAGTACTTC.

The chain couples TRBV28 to TRBJ2-4, with 10 positions matching TRBD2. There are 14 residues in the CDR3. Germline-derived CDR1 and CDR2 are MDHEN and SYDVKM. V shed 3 bases and J 9 bases; nucleotides not matched to a gene: 5. In DNA form, the CDR3 reads TGTGCCAGCAGTTTGATAGCGGGAGGCGGCATTCAGTACTTC. This codes for CASSLIAGGGIQYF.